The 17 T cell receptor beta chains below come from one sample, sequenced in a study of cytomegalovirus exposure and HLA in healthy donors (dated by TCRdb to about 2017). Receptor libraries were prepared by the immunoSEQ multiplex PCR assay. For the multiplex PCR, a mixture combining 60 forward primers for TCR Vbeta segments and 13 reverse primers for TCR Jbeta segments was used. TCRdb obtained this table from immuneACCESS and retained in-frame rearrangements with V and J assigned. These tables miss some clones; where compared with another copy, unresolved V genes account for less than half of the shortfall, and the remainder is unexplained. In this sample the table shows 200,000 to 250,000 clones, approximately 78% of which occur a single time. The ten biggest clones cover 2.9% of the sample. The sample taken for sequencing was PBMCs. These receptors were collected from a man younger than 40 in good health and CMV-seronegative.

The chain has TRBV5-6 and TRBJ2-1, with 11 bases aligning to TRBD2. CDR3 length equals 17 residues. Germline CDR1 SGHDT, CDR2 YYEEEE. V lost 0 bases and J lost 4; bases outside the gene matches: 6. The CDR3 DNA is TGTGCCAGCAGCTTGGATACTAGCGGGGGATCGTACAATGAGCAGTTCTTC. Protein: CASSLDTSGGSYNEQFF.

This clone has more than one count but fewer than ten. The DNA of the CDR3 is TGTGCCAGCAGTGATTACCCCTACGAGCAGTACTTC. This codes for CASSDYPYEQYF. J is TRBJ2-5 and V is TRBV6-1; D unclear. The J call could be wrong; TRBJ2-7 is a better fit for the DNA end. CDR1 MNHNS and CDR2 SASEGT come from the germline V gene. The CDR3 has 12 amino acids.

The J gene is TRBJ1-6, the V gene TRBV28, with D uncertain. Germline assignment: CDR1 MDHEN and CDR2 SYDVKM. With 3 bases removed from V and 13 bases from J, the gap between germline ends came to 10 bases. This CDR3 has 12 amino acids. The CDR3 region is CASSFPGAPLHF. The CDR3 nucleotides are TGTGCCAGCAGTTTTCCCGGAGCGCCCCTCCACTTT. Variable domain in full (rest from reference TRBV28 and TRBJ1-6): DVKVTQSSRYLVKRTGEKVFLECVQDMDHENMFWYRQDPGLGLRLIYFSYDVKMKEKGDIPEGYSVSREKKERFSLILESASTNQTSMYLCASSFPGAPLHFGNGTRLTVT.

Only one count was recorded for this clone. DNA for the CDR3: TGTGCCAGCAGTGAAACTGCAGGGTTTTTGAGCACAGATACGCAGTATTTT. Translation gives CASSETAGFLSTDTQYF. V gene TRBV2 combines with J gene TRBJ2-3; D is perhaps TRBD1 (5 bases). Germline CDR1 is SNHLY and CDR2 is FYNNEI. V was shortened by 2 bases and J by 0 bases, with 15 bases between the two germline ends. CDR3 length equals 17 residues.

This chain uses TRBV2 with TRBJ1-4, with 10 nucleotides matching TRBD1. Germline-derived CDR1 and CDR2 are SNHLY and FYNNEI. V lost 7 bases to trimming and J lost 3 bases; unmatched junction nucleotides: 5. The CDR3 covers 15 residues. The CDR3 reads CASTDRGLSNEKLFF. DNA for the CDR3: TGTGCCAGCACTGACAGGGGGCTTTCTAATGAAAAACTGTTTTTT.

CDR3: CATSRDREASNQPQHF. DNA of the CDR3: TGTGCCACCAGCAGAGACAGGGAAGCGAGCAATCAGCCCCAGCATTTT. The J gene is TRBJ1-5, the V gene TRBV15; the D gene is possibly TRBD1 (5 bases). The CDR3 has 16 residues. V gave up 0 bases and J gave up 1 base, with 10 bases separating them. CDR1 and CDR2 (germline): LNHNV, YYDKDF (reference sequence).

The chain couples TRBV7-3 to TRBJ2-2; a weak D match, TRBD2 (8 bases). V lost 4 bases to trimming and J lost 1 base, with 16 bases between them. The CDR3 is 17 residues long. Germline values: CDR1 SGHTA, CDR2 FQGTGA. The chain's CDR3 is CASSWRGDSRNTGELFF. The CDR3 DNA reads TGTGCCAGCAGCTGGCGGGGGGACAGCCGGAACACCGGGGAGCTGTTTTTT.

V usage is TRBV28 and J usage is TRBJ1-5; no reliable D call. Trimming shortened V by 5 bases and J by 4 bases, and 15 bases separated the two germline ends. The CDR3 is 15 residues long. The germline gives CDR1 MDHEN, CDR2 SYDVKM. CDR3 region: CASSAPREGNQPQHF. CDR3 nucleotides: TGTGCCAGCAGTGCCCCCCGGGAGGGTAATCAGCCCCAGCATTTT.

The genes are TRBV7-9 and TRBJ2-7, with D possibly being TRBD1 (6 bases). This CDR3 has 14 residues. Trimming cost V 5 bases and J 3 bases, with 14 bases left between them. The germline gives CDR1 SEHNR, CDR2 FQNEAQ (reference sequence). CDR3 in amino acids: CASSPPGQSYEQYF. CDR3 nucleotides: TGTGCCAGCAGCCCTCCGGGACAAAGCTACGAGCAGTACTTC. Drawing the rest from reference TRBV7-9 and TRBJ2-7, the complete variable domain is DTGVSQNPRHKITKRGQNVTFRCDPISEHNRLYWYRQTLGQGPEFLTYFQNEAQLEKSRLLSDRFSAERPKGSFSTLEIQRTEQGDSAMYLCASSPPGQSYEQYFGPGTRLTVT.

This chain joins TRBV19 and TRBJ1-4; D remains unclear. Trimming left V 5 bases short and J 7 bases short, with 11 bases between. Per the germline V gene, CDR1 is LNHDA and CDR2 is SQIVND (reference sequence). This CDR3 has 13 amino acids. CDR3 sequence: CASSRLGGEKLFF. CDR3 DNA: TGTGCCAGTAGTCGCCTTGGCGGTGAAAAACTGTTTTTT.

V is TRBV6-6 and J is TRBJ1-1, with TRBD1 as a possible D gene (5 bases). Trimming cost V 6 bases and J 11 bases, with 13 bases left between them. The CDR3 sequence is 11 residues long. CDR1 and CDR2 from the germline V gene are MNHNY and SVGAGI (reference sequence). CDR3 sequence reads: CASSLIGAAFF. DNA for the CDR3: TGTGCCAGCAGCCTAATAGGGGCGGCTTTCTTT.

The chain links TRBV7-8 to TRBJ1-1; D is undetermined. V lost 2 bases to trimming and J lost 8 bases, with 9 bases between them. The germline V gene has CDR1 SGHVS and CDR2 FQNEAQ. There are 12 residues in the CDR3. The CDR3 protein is CASSLSGTEAFF. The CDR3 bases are TGTGCCAGCAGCTTAAGCGGTACGGAAGCTTTCTTT. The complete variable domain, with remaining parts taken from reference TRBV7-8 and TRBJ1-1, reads GAGVSQSPRYKVAKRGQDVALRCDPISGHVSLFWYQQALGQGPEFLTYFQNEAQLDKSGLPSDRFFAERPEGSVSTLKIQRTQQEDSAVYLCASSLSGTEAFFGQGTRLTVV.

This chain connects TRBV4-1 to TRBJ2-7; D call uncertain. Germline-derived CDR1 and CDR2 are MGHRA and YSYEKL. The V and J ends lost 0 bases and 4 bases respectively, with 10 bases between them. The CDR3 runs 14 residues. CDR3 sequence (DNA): TGCGCCAGCAGCCAAGATCTAGAGGTTTACGAGCAGTACTTC. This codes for CASSQDLEVYEQYF.

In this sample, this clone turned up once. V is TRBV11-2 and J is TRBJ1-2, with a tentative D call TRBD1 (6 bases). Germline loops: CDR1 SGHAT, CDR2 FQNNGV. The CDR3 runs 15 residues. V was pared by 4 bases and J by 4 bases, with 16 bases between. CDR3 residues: CASSSGQPPSYGYTF. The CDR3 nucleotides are TGTGCCAGCAGCTCTGGACAGCCACCTTCCTATGGCTACACCTTC.

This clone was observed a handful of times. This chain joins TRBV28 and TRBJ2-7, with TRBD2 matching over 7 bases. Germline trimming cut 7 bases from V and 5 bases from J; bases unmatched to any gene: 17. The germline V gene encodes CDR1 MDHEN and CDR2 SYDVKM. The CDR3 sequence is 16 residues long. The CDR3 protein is CASKFGGTGKVNEQYF. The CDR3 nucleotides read TGTGCCAGCAAATTCGGGGGGACTGGGAAGGTGAACGAGCAGTACTTC.

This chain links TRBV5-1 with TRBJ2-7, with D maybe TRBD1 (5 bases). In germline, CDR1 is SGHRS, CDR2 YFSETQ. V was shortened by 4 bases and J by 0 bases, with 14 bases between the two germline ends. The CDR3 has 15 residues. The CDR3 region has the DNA TGCGCCAGCAGCCGCCCTAGGGGAAGCTCCTACGAGCAGTACTTC. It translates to CASSRPRGSSYEQYF.

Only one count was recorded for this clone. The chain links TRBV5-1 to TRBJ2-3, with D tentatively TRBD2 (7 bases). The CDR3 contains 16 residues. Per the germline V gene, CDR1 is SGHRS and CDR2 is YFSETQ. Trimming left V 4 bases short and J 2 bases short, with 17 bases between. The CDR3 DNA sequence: TGCGCCAGCAGCAGGGGGGGAACGCGGTCCACAGATACGCAGTATTTT. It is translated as CASSRGGTRSTDTQYF.